This T cell receptor (beta chain) is drawn from a study of shared clonotypes between healthy human individuals. Study background: Per-donor plates numbered three CD4 naive, three CD4 memory, two CD8 naive and one CD8 memory. General study points: The study generally estimated greater richness for naive than memory subsets.

Worth noting for this clone: Its antigen is undetermined.

The germline V gene encodes CDR1 SGHRS and CDR2 YFSETQ. The CDR3 is 13 residues long. Deletions cut 2 bases from V and 5 bases from J, with 7 bases between. The method was immunoSEQ multiplex PCR; TCRdb's version includes in-frame clones alone and lacks a portion of them. The sample holds over a million clones, approximately 68% seen once. CD45RA+ naive and CD45RA-negative memory subsets were separated from CD4+ cells. The chain employs TRBV5-1 and TRBJ1-4; no firm D call. The clonotype comes from a man between 18 and 29 years old in good health. Specimen: memory CD4+ T cells sorted from blood. Subset in this sample: CD45RA-negative fraction. CDR3 DNA sequence: TGCGCCAGCAGCTTACGGAAGAATGAAAAACTGTTTTTT. This codes for CASSLRKNEKLFF.